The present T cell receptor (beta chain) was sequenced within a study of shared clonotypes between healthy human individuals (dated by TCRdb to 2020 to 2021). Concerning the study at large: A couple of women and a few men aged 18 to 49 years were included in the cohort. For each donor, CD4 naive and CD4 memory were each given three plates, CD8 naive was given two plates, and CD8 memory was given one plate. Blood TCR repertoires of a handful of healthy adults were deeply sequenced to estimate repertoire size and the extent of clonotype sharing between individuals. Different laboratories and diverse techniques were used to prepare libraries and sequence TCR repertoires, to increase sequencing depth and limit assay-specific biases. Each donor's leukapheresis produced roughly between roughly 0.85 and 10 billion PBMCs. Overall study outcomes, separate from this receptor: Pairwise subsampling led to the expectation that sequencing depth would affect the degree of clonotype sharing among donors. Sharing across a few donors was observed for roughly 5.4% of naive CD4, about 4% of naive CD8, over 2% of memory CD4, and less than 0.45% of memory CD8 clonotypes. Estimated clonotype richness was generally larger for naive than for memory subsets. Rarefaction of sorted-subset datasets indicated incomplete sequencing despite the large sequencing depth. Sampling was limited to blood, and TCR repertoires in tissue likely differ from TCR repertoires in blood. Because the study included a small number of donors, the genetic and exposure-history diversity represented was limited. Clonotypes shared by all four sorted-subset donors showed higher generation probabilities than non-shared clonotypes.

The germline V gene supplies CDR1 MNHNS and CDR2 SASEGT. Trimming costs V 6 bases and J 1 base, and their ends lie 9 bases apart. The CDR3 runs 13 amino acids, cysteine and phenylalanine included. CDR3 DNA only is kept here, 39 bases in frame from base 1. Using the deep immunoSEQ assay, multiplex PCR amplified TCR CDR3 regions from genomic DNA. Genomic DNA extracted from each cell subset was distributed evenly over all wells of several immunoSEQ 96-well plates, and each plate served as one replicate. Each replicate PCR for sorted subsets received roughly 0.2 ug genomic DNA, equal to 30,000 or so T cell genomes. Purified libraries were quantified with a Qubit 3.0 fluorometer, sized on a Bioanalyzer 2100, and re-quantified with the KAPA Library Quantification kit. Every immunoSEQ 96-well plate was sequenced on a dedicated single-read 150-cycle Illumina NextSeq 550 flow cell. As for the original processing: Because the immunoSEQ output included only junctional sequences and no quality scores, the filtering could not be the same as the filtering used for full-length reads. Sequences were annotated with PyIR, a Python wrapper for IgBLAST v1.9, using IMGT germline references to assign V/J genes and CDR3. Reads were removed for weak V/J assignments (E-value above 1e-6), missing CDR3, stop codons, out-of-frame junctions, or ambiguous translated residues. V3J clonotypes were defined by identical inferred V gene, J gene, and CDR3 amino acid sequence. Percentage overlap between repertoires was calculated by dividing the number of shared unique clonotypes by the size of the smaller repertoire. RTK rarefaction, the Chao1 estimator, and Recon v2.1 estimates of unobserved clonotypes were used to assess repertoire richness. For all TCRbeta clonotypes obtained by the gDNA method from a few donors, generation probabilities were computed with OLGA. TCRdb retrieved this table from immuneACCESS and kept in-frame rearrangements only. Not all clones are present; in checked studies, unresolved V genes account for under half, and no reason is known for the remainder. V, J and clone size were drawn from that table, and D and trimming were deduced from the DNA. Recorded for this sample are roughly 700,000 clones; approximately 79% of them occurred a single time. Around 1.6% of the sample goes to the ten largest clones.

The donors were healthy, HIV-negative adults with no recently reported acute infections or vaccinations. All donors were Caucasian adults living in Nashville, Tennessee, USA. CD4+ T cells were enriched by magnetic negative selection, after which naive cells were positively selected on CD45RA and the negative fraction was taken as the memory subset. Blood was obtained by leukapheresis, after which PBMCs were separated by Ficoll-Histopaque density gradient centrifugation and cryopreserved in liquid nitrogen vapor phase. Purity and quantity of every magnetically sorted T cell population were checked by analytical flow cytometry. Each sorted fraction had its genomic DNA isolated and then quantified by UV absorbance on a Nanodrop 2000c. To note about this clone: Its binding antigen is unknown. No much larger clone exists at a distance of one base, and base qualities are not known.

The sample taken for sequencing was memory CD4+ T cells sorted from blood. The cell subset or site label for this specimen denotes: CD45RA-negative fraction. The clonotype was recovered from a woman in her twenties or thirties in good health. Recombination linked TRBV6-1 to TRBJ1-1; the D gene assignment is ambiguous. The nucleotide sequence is TGTGCCAGCAGCACCAATGAGAACACTGAAGCTTTCTTT. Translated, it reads CASSTNENTEAFF.